This T cell receptor beta chain was profiled in a study of T cells in localized non-small cell lung cancer. TCRdb's table, derived via immunoSEQ multiplex PCR, lists solely in-frame clones and lacks some. This sample has about 23,000 clones, with about 88% found just once. A word on this clone: The antigen remains undetermined.

Findings and caveats of the study: Those with higher blood T cell density had longer overall survival. Uninvolved neighboring lung showed the greatest T cell clonality, exceeding tumor.

The receptor was derived from a male donor aged 60 or over with stage I lung adenocarcinoma. The sequencing here drew on peripheral blood, taken before any cancer treatment.

The CDR3 sequence is CASSLVQGASTDTQYF. Here the CDR3 DNA reads TGCGCCAGCAGCTTGGTACAGGGGGCCTCCACAGATACGCAGTATTTT. This chain uses TRBV5-1 with TRBJ2-3; 9 bases fit TRBD1. After removal of 0 bases from V and 2 bases from J, the junction contained 4 bases not matched to a gene. The CDR3 sequence is 16 residues long. CDR1 is SGHRS, CDR2 YFSETQ, per germline.